This T cell receptor beta chain was recorded in a study of T cells in Graves' hyperthyroidism and ophthalmopathy. The V and J ends lost 0 bases and 2 bases respectively, with 11 bases between them. Germline V gene lookup returns CDR1 SNHLY and CDR2 FYNNEI. The CDR3 has 15 residues. Clinicians diagnosed patients from clinical symptoms, serum thyroxine and TRAb, thyroid ultrasound and orbital computed tomography. Amplification of TCR beta CDR3 regions was performed using RNA transcripts as template. First-round RT-PCR with HTBI primers amplified the TCR CDR3 region. TCRdb reprocessed the multiplex PCR reads via MiXCR and lists one record per CDR3 protein. Here the sample spans about half a million distinct CDR3 sequences, around 21% being singletons.

The V gene is TRBV2, the J gene TRBJ2-7; no firm D call. This clonotype was obtained from a man aged 18-30 years with Graves' hyperthyroidism. Sequenced input: blood. CDR3 nucleotides: TGTGCCAGCAGTGAAGCGCTTATGGTGGCCTACGAGCAGTACTTC. Amino acids: CASSEALMVAYEQYF. The full variable domain, completed using reference TRBV2 and TRBJ2-7, is EPEVTQTPSHQVTQMGQEVILRCVPISNHLYFYWYRQILGQKVEFLVSFYNNEISEKSEIFDDQFSVERPDGSNFTLKIRSTKLEDSAMYFCASSEALMVAYEQYFGPGTRLTVT.